A selection of T cell receptor beta chains follows, all from one sample in a study of technical replicates of blood from several donors. Profiled with immunoSEQ multiplex PCR; TCRdb holds only in-frame clones, not every one. Found here are nearly 70,000 clones, around 94% of them singletons; the top ten hold 0.38%. Sequences were obtained from T cells isolated from PBMCs. These receptors came from a human donor in good health. Both conserved end residues are part of each CDR3. A D gene is named only where the DNA matches it firmly. The size entry is marked missing in some rows and otherwise reads once, few, many or a size class.

TRBV19	.	.	TRBJ2-7	TGTGCCAGTAGTATCGGGGTGTACGAGCAGTACTTC	CASSIGVYEQYF
TRBV30	once	.	TRBJ1-2	TGTGCCTGTTCAGGGGTCGGCTACACCTTC	CACSGVGYTF
TRBV6-6	few	.	TRBJ1-2	TGTGCCAGCAGTTTTACGATCGGGGGGGAATACTATGGCTACACCTTC	CASSFTIGGEYYGYTF
TRBV19	.	.	TRBJ2-7	TGTGCCAGTAAGGTACGGGGTGGGTACGAGCAGTACTTC	CASKVRGGYEQYF
TRBV9	.	.	TRBJ1-2	TGTGCCAGCAGCCAAGGTACAGATCCCTATGGCTACACCTTC	CASSQGTDPYGYTF
TRBV7-9	.	.	TRBJ2-7	TGTGCCAGCAGCTTAGCAGGGGCTACCTACGAGCAGTACTTC	CASSLAGATYEQYF
TRBV9	once	.	TRBJ2-1	TGTGCCAGCAGCGTAGAGGGCGGGTACTACAATGAGCAGTTCTTC	CASSVEGGYYNEQFF
TRBV2	.	.	TRBJ1-2	TGTGCCAGCAGATGGAGAGCTAACTATGGCTACACCTTC	CASRWRANYGYTF
TRBV6-1	once	TRBD1	TRBJ2-1	TGTGCCAGCAGTGAAGCGGCATACAGGGGGGTGGAGAATGAGCAGTTCTTC	CASSEAAYRGVENEQFF
TRBV25-1	few	TRBD1	TRBJ2-2	TGTGCCAGCAGTGAGACAGGGGGAACCGGGGAGCTGTTTTTT	CASSETGGTGELFF
TRBV11-2	.	.	TRBJ1-1	TGTGCCAGCAGCTTAACGGGGGGCTCTGAAGCTTTCTTT	CASSLTGGSEAFF
TRBV30	.	.	TRBJ1-5	TGTGCCTGGAGTGGGGGGGGGAATCAGCCCCAGCATTTT	CAWSGGGNQPQHF
TRBV7-2	.	.	TRBJ1-1	TGTGCCAGCAGCTGGACCCCAGGGGAGGGGACTGAAGCTTTCTTT	CASSWTPGEGTEAFF
TRBV2	few	.	TRBJ2-1	TGTGCCAGCAGTGCTCTACGGGACTACAATGAGCAGTTCTTC	CASSALRDYNEQFF
TRBV19	.	.	TRBJ1-3	TGTGCCAGTAGTACGTTAGGCGGCAGTGGAAACACCATATATTTT	CASSTLGGSGNTIYF
TRBV5-1	.	.	TRBJ2-7	TGCGCCAGCAGCGGCCATGGCTCCTACGAGCAGTACTTC	CASSGHGSYEQYF
TRBV27	.	TRBD1	TRBJ1-4	TGTGCCAGCAGTTTATCGGGACAGGTTCATGAAAAACTGTTTTTT	CASSLSGQVHEKLFF
TRBV19	.	TRBD2	TRBJ2-1	TGTGCCAGTAGTATGATGGGGGAGGGCCTCGATGAGCAGTTCTTC	CASSMMGEGLDEQFF
TRBV6-5	.	TRBD1	TRBJ2-7	TGTGCCAGCAGTTCCCCCGGGACAGGAAATTACGAGCAGTACTTC	CASSSPGTGNYEQYF